Listed below are T cell receptor beta chains from one sample, sequenced in a study of blood T cell repertoires in COVID-19. Only in-frame clones appear in the TCRdb table, and some are missing; sequencing was by immunoSEQ multiplex PCR. The sample includes under 250,000 clones, around 81% seen only once; the top ten take approximately 2.9%. Sequences were obtained from peripheral blood. The receptors derive from a woman aged 30 to 39 who had recovered from COVID-19. Both conserved end residues are part of each CDR3. A D gene is named only where the DNA matches it firmly. Clone size is shown for a subset of rows, as once, few, many or a class of expanded clone.

j_call	clone_size	v_call	cdr3_length	d_call	cdr3_nt	cdr3_aa
TRBJ2-5	NA	TRBV27	15	TRBD2	TGTGCCAGCAGTCCCCCGGGACTAGCGGGGGAGACCCAGTACTTC	CASSPPGLAGETQYF
TRBJ2-7	once	TRBV5-1	15	TRBD2	TGCGCCAGCAGCTTGGAGACTAGCGCGAGATACGAGCAGTACTTC	CASSLETSARYEQYF
TRBJ2-5	NA	TRBV5-4	15	TRBD1	TGTGCCAGCAGCGAGGAGACAGGGGTACAAGAGACCCAGTACTTC	CASSEETGVQETQYF
TRBJ2-5	NA	TRBV5-4	14	TRBD1	TGTGCCAGCAGCTCGGACAGGGTGGTGGAGACCCAGTACTTC	CASSSDRVVETQYF
TRBJ2-7	once	TRBV29-1	13	NA	TGCAGCGTTGAAGCCCAGGGAGGCCACGAGCAGTACTTC	CSVEAQGGHEQYF
TRBJ1-2	NA	TRBV19	15	TRBD1	TGTGCCAGTAGTGTCGTCGCGGGACAGGGCCGTGGCTACACCTTC	CASSVVAGQGRGYTF
TRBJ2-1	NA	TRBV30	18	TRBD2	TGTGCCTGGAGGAGACTAGCGCCGGAGAGAAGCTCCTACAATGAGCAGTTCTTC	CAWRRLAPERSSYNEQFF
TRBJ2-5	many	TRBV13	17	NA	TGTGCCAGCAGCTTCATGGGGCTGGTCTGGGACCAAGAGACCCAGTACTTC	CASSFMGLVWDQETQYF
TRBJ1-2	NA	TRBV24-1	14	NA	TGTGCCACCAGTGATTTGGGAGAGAACTATGGCTACACCTTC	CATSDLGENYGYTF
TRBJ2-3	NA	TRBV29-1	13	NA	TGCAGCGTTGAAAGGGACTCCACAGATACGCAGTATTTT	CSVERDSTDTQYF
TRBJ2-3	NA	TRBV5-6	17	TRBD1	TGTGCCAGCAGCGGCGATTCCGGGACAGGGGGAACAGATACGCAGTATTTT	CASSGDSGTGGTDTQYF
TRBJ1-2	NA	TRBV11-2	15	NA	TGTGCCAGCAGCTTAGTGTCAGGGCTCCGAGATGGCTACACCTTC	CASSLVSGLRDGYTF
TRBJ1-6	once	TRBV7-3	16	NA	TGTGCCAGCAGCTTAAGGGGTTCAGGGAATAATTCACCCCTCCACTTT	CASSLRGSGNNSPLHF
TRBJ2-3	NA	TRBV3-1/TRBV3-2	15	NA	TGTGCCAGCAGCCAAGAGGGCTGGATATTAGATACGCAGTATTTT	CASSQEGWILDTQYF
TRBJ2-4	NA	TRBV19	15	TRBD1	TGTGCCAGTAGTATAGGACAGGGGGCCGGAAACATTCAGTACTTC	CASSIGQGAGNIQYF
TRBJ1-1	NA	TRBV11-2	11	TRBD1	TGTGCCAGCAGCTCGGGACAGACGGCTTTCTTT	CASSSGQTAFF
TRBJ1-6	NA	TRBV30	16	TRBD1	TGTGCCTGGAGTCTTGGGACAGGACCCTATAATTCACCCCTCCACTTT	CAWSLGTGPYNSPLHF
TRBJ2-7	NA	TRBV27	13	NA	TGTGCCAGCCGACCGGGACTCCGACTCGAGCAGTACTTC	CASRPGLRLEQYF
TRBJ2-1	once	TRBV19	15	TRBD2	TGTGCCAGTAGTATCAGTCTAGCGGGAGTGGGTGAGCAGTTCTTC	CASSISLAGVGEQFF
TRBJ2-3	NA	TRBV2	15	NA	TGTGCCAGCCTAGGGGGGGGGCCTGGTGGAGATACGCAGTATTTT	CASLGGGPGGDTQYF
TRBJ2-3	NA	TRBV9	15	TRBD2	TGTGCCAGCTCCGGTAGCGGGACCCGCACAGATACGCAGTATTTT	CASSGSGTRTDTQYF
TRBJ1-1	NA	TRBV7-8	13	NA	TGTGCCAGCAGATACGTGGGGGGGACTGAAGCTTTCTTT	CASRYVGGTEAFF
TRBJ2-1	NA	TRBV4-2	15	TRBD2	TGTGCCAGCAGCCCAAGCGGGAGCTATACGAATGAGCAGTTCTTC	CASSPSGSYTNEQFF
TRBJ2-4	few	TRBV30	12	NA	TGTGCCTGGAGTGTACGGAAAAACATTCAGTACTTC	CAWSVRKNIQYF
TRBJ2-3	NA	TRBV5-6	16	TRBD1	TGTGCCAGCAGCCCCGTACAGGGGGGCAGCACAGATACGCAGTATTTT	CASSPVQGGSTDTQYF
TRBJ2-1	NA	TRBV28	11	NA	TGTGCCAGCCTAGGCGTCTTTGAGCAGTTCTTC	CASLGVFEQFF
TRBJ1-5	few	TRBV4-1	16	NA	TGCGCCAGCAGCCAAGATCCCGGCGGAGATTATCAGCCCCAGCATTTT	CASSQDPGGDYQPQHF
TRBJ2-7	NA	TRBV5-1	14	TRBD2	TGCGCCAGCAGCACGCCGGGACTAGTCTACGAGCAGTACTTC	CASSTPGLVYEQYF
TRBJ2-1	NA	TRBV29-1	13	TRBD1	TGCAGCGTTGAGGGACAGTTCCTGCGTGAGCAGTTCTTC	CSVEGQFLREQFF
TRBJ2-4	NA	TRBV9	16	NA	TGTGCCAGCAGCGCCGAATTAAGGGGGGCCAAAAACATTCAGTACTTC	CASSAELRGAKNIQYF
TRBJ2-1	NA	TRBV4-1	19	TRBD1	TGCGCCAGCAGCTCCCTTCGGGCAAGTCGGGACAGGGGGTTGAATGAGCAGTTCTTC	CASSSLRASRDRGLNEQFF
TRBJ2-7	NA	TRBV27	13	NA	TGTGCCAGCAGTCCGCGGGGCCCCTACGAGCAGTACTTC	CASSPRGPYEQYF
TRBJ2-7	NA	TRBV6-2/TRBV6-3	15	TRBD2	TGTGCCAGCAGTTACGGGCTAGCGGGGATCTACGAGCAGTACTTC	CASSYGLAGIYEQYF
TRBJ2-3	NA	TRBV12-3/TRBV12-4	12	NA	TGTGCCAGCAAAGGGGTCACAGATACGCAGTATTTT	CASKGVTDTQYF
TRBJ2-1	NA	TRBV24-1	16	TRBD1	TGTGCCACCAGTGATTCCGGGACAGGGGGTGTTAATGAGCAGTTCTTC	CATSDSGTGGVNEQFF
TRBJ2-2	NA	TRBV4-2	18	TRBD1	TGTGCCAGCAGCTCCGACAGGGGGCAGTCTTTGGACACCGGGGAGCTGTTTTTT	CASSSDRGQSLDTGELFF
TRBJ2-5	NA	TRBV7-2	14	NA	TGTGCCAGCAGCTTAGGCAGGGCGCAAGAGACCCAGTACTTC	CASSLGRAQETQYF
TRBJ2-2	NA	TRBV30	15	NA	TGTGCCTGGGACGGCGGGGCTCAAAGTACCGGGGAGCTGTTTTTT	CAWDGGAQSTGELFF
TRBJ2-5	NA	TRBV29-1	13	NA	TGCAGCGTTGAAATCGCAGGACAAGAGACCCAGTACTTC	CSVEIAGQETQYF
TRBJ1-1	NA	TRBV27	11	NA	TGTGCCAGCAGTTTCGGCACTGAAGCTTTCTTT	CASSFGTEAFF
TRBJ1-4	NA	TRBV19	14	NA	TGTGCCAGTAGTATGCGGACAGATGGCGAAAAACTGTTTTTT	CASSMRTDGEKLFF
TRBJ1-5	few	TRBV7-2	15	NA	TGTGCCAGCAGCTTAGAAGGGACAAACAATCAGCCCCAGCATTTT	CASSLEGTNNQPQHF
TRBJ1-5	NA	TRBV24-1	16	TRBD1	TGTGCCACCAGTGACAGGGACAGGGATGGCAATCAGCCCCAGCATTTT	CATSDRDRDGNQPQHF
TRBJ2-5	NA	TRBV28	14	NA	TGTGCCAGCAGTTTCTCTGTTGCGCGGGAGACCCAGTACTTC	CASSFSVARETQYF